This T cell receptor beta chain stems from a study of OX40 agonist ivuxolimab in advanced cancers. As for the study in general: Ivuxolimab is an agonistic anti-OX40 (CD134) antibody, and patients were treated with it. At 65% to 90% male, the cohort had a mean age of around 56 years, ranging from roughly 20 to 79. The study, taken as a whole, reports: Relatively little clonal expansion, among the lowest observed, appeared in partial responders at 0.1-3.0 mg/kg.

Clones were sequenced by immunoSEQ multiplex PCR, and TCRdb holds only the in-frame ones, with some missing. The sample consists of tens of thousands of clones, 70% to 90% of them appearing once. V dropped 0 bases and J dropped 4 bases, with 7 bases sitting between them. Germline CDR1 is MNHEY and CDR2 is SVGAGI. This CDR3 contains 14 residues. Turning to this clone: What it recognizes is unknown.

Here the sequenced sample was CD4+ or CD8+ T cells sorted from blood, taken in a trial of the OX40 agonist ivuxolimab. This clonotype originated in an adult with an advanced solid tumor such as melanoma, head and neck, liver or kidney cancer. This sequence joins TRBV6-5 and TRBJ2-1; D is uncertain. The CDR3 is CASSYSNSYNEQFF. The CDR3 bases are TGTGCCAGCAGTTACTCTAACAGTTACAATGAGCAGTTCTTC.